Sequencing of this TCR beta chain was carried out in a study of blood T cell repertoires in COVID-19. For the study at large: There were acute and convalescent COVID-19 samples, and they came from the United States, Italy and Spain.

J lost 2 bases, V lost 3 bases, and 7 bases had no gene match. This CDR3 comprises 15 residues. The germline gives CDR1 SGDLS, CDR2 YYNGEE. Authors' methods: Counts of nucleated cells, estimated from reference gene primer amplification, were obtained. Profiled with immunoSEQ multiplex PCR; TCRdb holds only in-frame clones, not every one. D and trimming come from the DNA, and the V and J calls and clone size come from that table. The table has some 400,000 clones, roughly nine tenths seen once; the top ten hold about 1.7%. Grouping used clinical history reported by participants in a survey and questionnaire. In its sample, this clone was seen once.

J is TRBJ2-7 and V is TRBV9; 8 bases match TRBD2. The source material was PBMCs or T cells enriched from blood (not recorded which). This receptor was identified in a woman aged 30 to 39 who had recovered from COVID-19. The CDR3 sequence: CASSAFGGGAYEQYF. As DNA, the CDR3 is TGTGCCAGCAGCGCCTTCGGGGGGGGTGCCTACGAGCAGTACTTC.